The 26 T cell receptor beta chains listed next were all sequenced from one sample in a study of cytomegalovirus exposure and HLA in healthy donors. Produced via immunoSEQ multiplex PCR; TCRdb's table is partial and in-frame only. In the table there are some 350,000 clones, around 87% of which are singletons. The sequencing input was PBMCs. The receptor source for this set is a woman under 40 in good health and CMV-seropositive.

This chain links TRBV20-1 with TRBJ2-1, with D perhaps TRBD2 (5 bases). V was shortened by 1 base and J by 10 bases, with 8 bases between the two germline ends. This CDR3 region has 11 residues. Germline V gene sequence: CDR1 DFQATT, CDR2 SNEGSKA (reference sequence). CDR3 nucleotide sequence: TGCAGTGCTAGAGTTCTAGCAGAGCAGTTCTTC. Protein product: CSARVLAEQFF.

Turning to this clone: This CDR3 is also generated by other DNA sequences in the sample. The V gene is TRBV5-1, the J gene TRBJ1-5, with D possibly being TRBD1 (6 bases). Germline V gene sequence: CDR1 SGHRS, CDR2 YFSETQ. This CDR3 comprises 14 residues. Trimming took off 4 bases at V and 5 bases at J, with 13 bases between the two ends. CDR3 bases: TGCGCCAGCAGCCCTGGTGGGGGCGATCAGCCCCAGCATTTT. Protein: CASSPGGGDQPQHF.

J is TRBJ2-7 and V is TRBV11-2; 8 bases align to TRBD2. The CDR3 is 15 amino acids. The germline CDR1 and CDR2 sequences are SGHAT and FQNNGV. V lost 3 bases to trimming and J lost 2 bases; unmatched junction nucleotides: 6. This chain's CDR3 is CASSFETSVAYEQYF. The CDR3 DNA sequence: TGTGCCAGCAGCTTTGAGACTAGCGTCGCCTACGAGCAGTACTTC.

The chain combines TRBV5-5 with TRBJ1-5; D is uncertain. The length of the CDR3 is 15 residues. V was trimmed by 0 bases and J by 0 bases, leaving 7 bases between them. The germline V gene has CDR1 SGHKS and CDR2 YYEKEE (reference sequence). The CDR3 reads CASSLALNSNQPQHF. The CDR3, as DNA: TGTGCCAGCAGCTTGGCACTTAATAGCAATCAGCCCCAGCATTTT.

The sample holds a few counts of this clone. This chain links TRBV6-5 with TRBJ1-2; 10 bases match TRBD1. Germline-derived CDR1 and CDR2 are MNHEY and SVGAGI. The length of the CDR3 is 15 residues. J lost 6 bases, V lost 0 bases, and 4 bases had no gene match. CDR3 region: CASSYSSGQGNGYTF. CDR3 nucleotide sequence: TGTGCCAGCAGTTACTCGTCGGGACAGGGGAATGGCTACACCTTC.

The chain uses TRBV7-2 and TRBJ2-6; 8 nucleotides align to TRBD1. The CDR3 is 19 residues long. CDR1 and CDR2 (germline): SGHTA, FQGNSA. The V and J ends lost 3 bases and 2 bases, in that order; junction bases with no gene match: 12. For the CDR3, the DNA is TGTGCCAGCAGCTTCCCCCCTGGGACAGGACTCCCTGGGGCCAACGTCCTGACTTTC. Translated: CASSFPPGTGLPGANVLTF.

The chain is built from TRBV25-1 and TRBJ1-1, with D tentatively TRBD1 (5 bases). Trimming removed 10 bases at V and 4 bases at J, with 13 bases between. Germline V gene sequence: CDR1 MGHDK, CDR2 SYGVNS. This CDR3 region has 12 residues. The chain's CDR3 is CATRLGGTEAFF. The DNA of the CDR3 is TGTGCCACCCGACTGGGGGGCACTGAAGCTTTCTTT. The complete variable domain, with remaining parts taken from reference TRBV25-1 and TRBJ1-1, reads EADIYQTPRYLVIGTGKKITLECSQTMGHDKMYWYQQDPGMELHLIHYSYGVNSTEKGDLSSESTVSRIRTEHFPLTLESARPSHTSQYLCATRLGGTEAFFGQGTRLTVV.

The rearrangement joins TRBV27 to TRBJ2-3, with a weak D call TRBD1 (6 bases). This CDR3 spans 17 amino acids. Germline V CDR1 and CDR2: MNHEY, SMNVEV (reference sequence). V lost 2 bases, J lost 5 bases, and 20 bases lay in between. The CDR3 sequence: CASSLMSGGAYKDTQYF. Here the CDR3 DNA reads TGTGCCAGCAGTTTAATGTCTGGGGGCGCATATAAAGATACGCAGTATTTT.

V and J are TRBV15 and TRBJ1-2, with 8 bases that match TRBD1. From germline, CDR1 is LNHNV and CDR2 YYDKDF (reference sequence). V was clipped by 1 base and J by 1 base; unmatched bases: 5. The CDR3 is made up of 16 amino acids. The chain's CDR3 is CATSRGSQGDNYGYTF. In DNA, the CDR3 is TGTGCCACCAGCAGAGGGTCACAGGGGGATAACTATGGCTACACCTTC. Combining the CDR3 with reference TRBV15 and TRBJ1-2 gives the whole variable domain DAMVIQNPRYQVTQFGKPVTLSCSQTLNHNVMYWYQQKSSQAPKLLFHYYDKDFNNEADTPDNFQSRRPNTSFCFLDIRSPGLGDTAMYLCATSRGSQGDNYGYTFGSGTRLTVV.

In its sample, this clone was seen once. The J gene is TRBJ1-2, the V gene TRBV11-3; possibly TRBD1 for D (5 bases). The V gene's germline CDR1 is SGHNT and CDR2 YENEEA. This CDR3 region has 13 residues. V shed 3 bases and J shed 3 bases, with 8 bases lying between them. The DNA of the CDR3 is TGTGCCAGCAGCTTCGGAGGGGACTATGGCTACACCTTC. Its translation is CASSFGGDYGYTF.

This chain joins TRBV28 and TRBJ2-2; unclear D gene. The germline V gene encodes CDR1 MDHEN and CDR2 SYDVKM. Trimming removed 6 bases at V and 4 bases at J, with 9 bases between. The CDR3 runs to 13 residues. CDR3 DNA: TGTGCCAGCAGCACCTCGGGCACCGGGGAGCTGTTTTTT. It yields the protein CASSTSGTGELFF.

The rearrangement links TRBV6-5 to TRBJ1-5; D ambiguous. Trimming pared 8 bases from V and 0 bases from J, leaving 8 bases between. Germline V CDR1 and CDR2: MNHEY, SVGAGI. The CDR3 loop spans 13 amino acids. The CDR3 DNA is TGTGCCAGCGGGAGCCATAGCAATCAGCCCCAGCATTTT. Protein sequence: CASGSHSNQPQHF.

This clone was seen a handful of times. This sample also contains other DNA sequences that code for the same CDR3. The gene calls are TRBV20-1 and TRBJ2-5, with D hard to call. Germline CDR1 and CDR2: DFQATT and SNEGSKA (reference sequence). This CDR3 region has 11 residues. V was clipped by 1 base and J by 5 bases, with 5 bases between them. CDR3 loop: CSARAQETQYF. CDR3 sequence (DNA): TGCAGTGCTAGAGCACAGGAGACCCAGTACTTC.

This chain joins TRBV25-1 and TRBJ2-1; 7 nucleotides match TRBD1. J was trimmed by 4 bases and V by 2 bases; bases with no gene match: 14. The CDR3 is 18 residues long. Germline lookup yields CDR1 MGHDK and CDR2 SYGVNS. CDR3 sequence reads: CASSEPTTGVFVYNEQFF. The CDR3 DNA reads as TGTGCCAGCAGTGAACCCACAACAGGGGTCTTTGTTTACAATGAGCAGTTCTTC.

V usage is TRBV4-3 and J usage is TRBJ2-7; no clear D. Germline V lookup: CDR1 LGHNA, CDR2 YSLEER. The length of the CDR3 is 15 residues. The V end lost 0 bases, the J end lost 3 bases, and 12 bases lay between the germline ends. The CDR3: CASSQDPDRNYEQYF. The CDR3 DNA reads TGCGCCAGCAGCCAAGATCCCGACCGCAACTACGAGCAGTACTTC.

The rearrangement links TRBV19 to TRBJ2-7; D could derive from TRBD1 or TRBD2 (5 bases each). The CDR3 contains 13 residues. Germline V CDR1 and CDR2: LNHDA, SQIVND (reference sequence). V shed 3 bases and J shed 7 bases, with 13 bases lying between them. The CDR3 coding sequence is TGTGCCAGTAGTATCGCCAGGGACGAGGAGCAGTACTTC. It specifies CASSIARDEEQYF.

The chain couples TRBV4-1 to TRBJ1-2; the D is unclear. Trimming left V 6 bases short and J 2 bases short, with 10 bases between. The CDR3 runs 13 residues. Germline V lookup: CDR1 MGHRA, CDR2 YSYEKL. This CDR3 reads CASSFGLNYGYTF. The DNA of the CDR3 is TGCGCCAGCAGTTTTGGTCTAAACTATGGCTACACCTTC.

The rearrangement joins TRBV5-1 to TRBJ1-2; possibly TRBD1 for D (5 bases). V lost 0 bases and J lost 4, with 10 bases in between. This CDR3 is 14 amino acids long. The V gene's germline CDR1 is SGHRS and CDR2 YFSETQ. The CDR3 protein is CASSLATGAYGYTF. For the CDR3, the DNA is TGCGCCAGCAGCTTGGCCACAGGAGCCTATGGCTACACCTTC.

The CDR3 sequence: CSAPRGAAFF. The CDR3, as DNA: TGCAGTGCCCCCAGGGGGGCGGCTTTCTTT. V is TRBV20-1 and J is TRBJ1-1, with 7 nucleotides matching TRBD1. In germline, CDR1 is DFQATT, CDR2 SNEGSKA (reference sequence). The J segment lost 11 bases and the V segment lost 6 bases, leaving 6 bases of the junction unmatched. The CDR3 loop spans 10 amino acids.

V is TRBV29-1 and J is TRBJ2-7, with D perhaps TRBD1 or TRBD2 (5 bases each). Trimming pared 6 bases from V and 7 bases from J, leaving 10 bases between. Germline CDR1 and CDR2: SQVTM and ANQGSEA. The CDR3 loop spans 10 amino acids. CDR3 loop: CSVGDPEQYF. The CDR3 DNA follows: TGCAGCGTGGGGGACCCAGAGCAGTACTTC.

This chain uses TRBV29-1 with TRBJ2-1; no clear D. The V gene's germline CDR1 is SQVTM and CDR2 ANQGSEA. This CDR3 has 11 amino acids. The ends were cut back, 4 bases at V and 6 bases at J, with 7 bases in the middle. DNA of the CDR3: TGCAGCGTTGTCCCCTCCAATGAGCAGTTCTTC. Translation: CSVVPSNEQFF.

The chain uses TRBV7-9 and TRBJ1-1, with 8 bases matching TRBD1. Per the germline V gene, CDR1 is SEHNR and CDR2 is FQNEAQ (reference sequence). V was pared by 4 bases and J by 9 bases, with 19 bases of the junction left unmatched. The length of the CDR3 is 17 residues. The CDR3 DNA is TGTGCCAGCAGCTCATCCGGGACAGGATTAACTTCAACTCAAGCTTTCTTT. It translates to CASSSSGTGLTSTQAFF.

The gene calls are TRBV15 and TRBJ1-1, with D perhaps TRBD1 (6 bases). The CDR3 runs to 15 residues. Trimming left V 4 bases short and J 5 bases short, with 17 bases between. Germline lookup yields CDR1 LNHNV and CDR2 YYDKDF (reference sequence). The CDR3 sequence is CATSTRTTGGTEAFF. CDR3 in DNA: TGTGCCACCAGCACCCGAACGACAGGAGGAACTGAAGCTTTCTTT.

In its sample, this clone was seen once. The genes are TRBV6-4 and TRBJ1-5; D gene unclear. CDR1 and CDR2 from the germline V gene are MRHNA and SNTAGT. The ends were cut back, 3 bases at V and 1 base at J, with 10 bases in the middle. This CDR3 has 15 amino acids. CDR3 nucleotide sequence: TGTGCCAGCAGTGAGGACGTAGGGAGCAATCAGCCCCAGCATTTT. It encodes CASSEDVGSNQPQHF.

The chain uses TRBV19 and TRBJ2-4; 7 nucleotides align to TRBD1. The CDR3 runs to 17 residues. V dropped 0 bases and J dropped 0; count of bases not matched to a gene: 5. Per germline, CDR1 LNHDA and CDR2 SQIVND (reference sequence). CDR3 region: CASSIEWDSLAKNIQYF. CDR3 DNA: TGTGCCAGTAGTATAGAATGGGACAGCCTAGCCAAAAACATTCAGTACTTC.

This sequence joins TRBV7-9 and TRBJ1-5; D is unresolved. Germline assignment: CDR1 SEHNR and CDR2 FQNEAQ (reference sequence). V lost 2 bases, J lost 2 bases, and 13 bases lay in between. This CDR3 spans 16 amino acids. CDR3: CASSLFDGKGNQPQHF. Written as DNA, the CDR3 is TGTGCCAGCAGCTTATTTGACGGGAAGGGCAATCAGCCCCAGCATTTT.